The TCR beta chain under discussion was sequenced for a study of blood T cells in healthy people across ages. Germline V gene lookup returns CDR1 SQVTM and CDR2 ANQGSEA. Between the trimmed V and J ends, which lost 4 bases and 5 bases, there was a span of 9 bases. This CDR3 region has 13 residues. Sample-barcoded 5' priming and a J-beta primer mix drove a second PCR of about 7 to 11 cycles. TCRdb fed the 5' RACE reads into MiXCR, producing one record per CDR3 protein. Of fewer than 750,000 distinct CDR3 sequences in the sample, around 50% were seen once. The source of this sequence is a man at least 80 years old in good health. The sample comprised blood. The chain carries TRBV29-1 and TRBJ2-6; D assignment may be TRBD1 or TRBD2 (5 bases each). CDR3 protein: CSVVGPRANVLTF. The CDR3 region has the DNA TGCAGCGTTGTGGGACCTAGGGCCAACGTCCTGACTTTC.